One sample yielded the 8 T cell receptor beta chains listed below, sequenced in a study of cytomegalovirus exposure and HLA in healthy donors. The PCR had 60 Vbeta and 13 Jbeta primers. Sequenced by immunoSEQ multiplex PCR; TCRdb stores in-frame clones only, minus some. The sample includes approximately 170,000 clones, just under 80% of them seen just once. Material: PBMCs. The receptors shown here come from a woman between 35 and 50 years old in good health and CMV-seropositive.

The V and J genes are TRBV4-2 and TRBJ1-2; a possible D gene is TRBD1 (6 bases). Germline V gene sequence: CDR1 LGHNA, CDR2 YNFKEQ. This CDR3 spans 16 amino acids. The V gene lost 7 bases and the J gene lost 6 bases, with 24 bases spanning the gap. The CDR3 DNA is TGTGCCAGCATGCCCTCGGGGGGCTCTCACCTGGATGGCTACACCTTC. This translates into CASMPSGGSHLDGYTF.

The chain is built from TRBV14 and TRBJ1-2; possibly TRBD1 for D (6 bases). Trimming took 0 bases from V and 5 from J, leaving 10 bases between them. This CDR3 contains 14 residues. CDR1 is SGHDN, CDR2 FVKESK, per germline. CDR3 sequence (DNA): TGTGCCAGCAGCCAAGATGCCCAGGGGTATGGCTACACCTTC. Translated, it gives CASSQDAQGYGYTF.

The table lists this clone with a few counts. The chain combines TRBV29-1 with TRBJ1-1, with a weak D call TRBD1 (5 bases). This CDR3 is 12 amino acids long. CDR1 and CDR2 (germline): SQVTM, ANQGSEA. Trimming removed 3 bases from V and 3 bases from J, with 8 bases in between. CDR3 coding DNA: TGCAGCGTTGATACCAGGGACACTGAAGCTTTCTTT. The encoded protein is CSVDTRDTEAFF.

The chain combines TRBV2 with TRBJ1-5, with D maybe TRBD1 (5 bases). The V gene's germline CDR1 is SNHLY and CDR2 FYNNEI. This CDR3 has 15 residues. V lost 4 bases, J lost 0 bases, and 10 bases lay in between. Here the CDR3 reads CASSGQSYSNQPQHF. For the CDR3, the DNA is TGTGCCAGCAGTGGACAGTCCTATAGCAATCAGCCCCAGCATTTT.

J is TRBJ1-4 and V is TRBV19; D possibly corresponds to TRBD1 (6 bases). Trimming cost V 10 bases and J 7 bases, with 22 bases left between them. The CDR3 has 15 residues. The germline CDR1 and CDR2 sequences are LNHDA and SQIVND (reference sequence). The CDR3 loop is CATISRDTEGEKLFF. The CDR3 DNA is TGTGCCACGATAAGCCGGGACACAGAGGGTGAAAAACTGTTTTTT. Full variable domain (missing parts from reference TRBV19 and TRBJ1-4): DGGITQSPKYLFRKEGQNVTLSCEQNLNHDAMYWYRQDPGQGLRLIYYSQIVNDFQKGDIAEGYSVSREKKESFPLTVTSAQKNPTAFYLCATISRDTEGEKLFFGSGTQLSVL.

This clone was counted once. The V gene is TRBV28, the J gene TRBJ1-6; no firm D call. The CDR3 is made up of 14 amino acids. CDR1 and CDR2 (germline): MDHEN, SYDVKM. V lost 3 bases and J lost 3, with 6 bases in between. The CDR3 region has the DNA TGTGCCAGCAGTTTGTCTAACTATAATTCACCCCTCCACTTT. Translated, it gives CASSLSNYNSPLHF.

This chain joins TRBV5-1 and TRBJ1-6; the D gene is possibly TRBD1 (6 bases). Germline CDR1 SGHRS, CDR2 YFSETQ. Trimming pared 0 bases from V and 9 bases from J, leaving 10 bases between. This CDR3 region has 14 residues. The CDR3 DNA follows: TGCGCCAGCAGCTTGGGACAGGTCGGTTCACCCCTCCACTTT. Amino acids: CASSLGQVGSPLHF.

This rearrangement joins TRBV9 to TRBJ1-2; 10 bases fit TRBD1. V shed 7 bases, J shed 7 bases, and the junction held 16 bases outside the gene matches. This CDR3 comprises 16 residues. From germline, CDR1 is SGDLS and CDR2 YYNGEE. In DNA form, the CDR3 reads TGTGCCAGCGGCCCCGCTCCGGGACAGGGGCGAGGTGGCTACACCTTC. Translating gives CASGPAPGQGRGGYTF.